The sequence of this TCR beta chain was determined in a study of control samples from healthy donors and cancer patients. Germline-derived CDR1 and CDR2 are SGHDT and YYEEEE. The V gene end was trimmed by 4 bases and the J gene end by 0 bases; junction bases not matched to a gene: 5. The CDR3 length is 16 residues. The method was immunoSEQ multiplex PCR; TCRdb's version includes in-frame clones alone and lacks a portion of them. In the table there are more than 95,000 clones, 83% of which are singletons. The sequencing sample was made of blood. The TCR was taken from a woman aged 45-65 years in good health. J is TRBJ1-4 and V is TRBV5-6; TRBD1 agrees at 8 bases. Here the CDR3 DNA reads TGTGCCAGCAGCACGACAGGGGATTCAACTAATGAAAAACTGTTTTTT. Amino acid sequence: CASSTTGDSTNEKLFF.